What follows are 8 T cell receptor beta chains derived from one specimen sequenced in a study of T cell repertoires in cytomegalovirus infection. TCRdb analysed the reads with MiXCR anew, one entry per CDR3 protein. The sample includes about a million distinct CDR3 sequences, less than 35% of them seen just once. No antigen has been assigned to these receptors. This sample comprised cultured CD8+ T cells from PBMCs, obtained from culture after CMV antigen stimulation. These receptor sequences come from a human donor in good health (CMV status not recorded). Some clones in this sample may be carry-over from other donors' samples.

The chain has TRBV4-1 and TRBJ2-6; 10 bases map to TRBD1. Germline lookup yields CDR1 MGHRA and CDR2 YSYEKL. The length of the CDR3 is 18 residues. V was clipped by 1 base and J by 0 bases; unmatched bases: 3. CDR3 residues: CASSQVGQGGSGANVLTF. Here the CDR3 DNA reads TGCGCCAGCAGCCAAGTTGGACAGGGGGGCTCTGGGGCCAACGTCCTGACTTTC.

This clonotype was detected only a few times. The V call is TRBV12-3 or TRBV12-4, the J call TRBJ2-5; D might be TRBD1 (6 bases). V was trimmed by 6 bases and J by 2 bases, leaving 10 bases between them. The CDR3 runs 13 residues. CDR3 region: CASSYDRQETQYF. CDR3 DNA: TGTGCCAGCAGCTACGACAGGCAAGAGACCCAGTACTTC.

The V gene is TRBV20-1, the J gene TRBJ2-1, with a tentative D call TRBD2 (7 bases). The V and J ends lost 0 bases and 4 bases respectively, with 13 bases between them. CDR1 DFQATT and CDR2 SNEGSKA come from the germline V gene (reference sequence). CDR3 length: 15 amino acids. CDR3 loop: CSAREGGGPYNEQFF. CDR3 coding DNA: TGCAGTGCTAGAGAAGGGGGGGGTCCTTACAATGAGCAGTTCTTC.

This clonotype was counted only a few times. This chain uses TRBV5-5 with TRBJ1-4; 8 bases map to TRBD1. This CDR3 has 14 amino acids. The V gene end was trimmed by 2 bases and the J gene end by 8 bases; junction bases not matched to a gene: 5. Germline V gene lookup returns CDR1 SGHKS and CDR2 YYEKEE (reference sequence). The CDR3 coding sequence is TGTGCCAGCAGCTTCGACAGGGGCGGCGAAAAACTGTTTTTT. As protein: CASSFDRGGEKLFF.

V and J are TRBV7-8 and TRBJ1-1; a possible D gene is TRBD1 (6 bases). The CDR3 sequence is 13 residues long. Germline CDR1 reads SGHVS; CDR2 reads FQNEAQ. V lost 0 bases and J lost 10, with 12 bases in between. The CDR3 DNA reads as TGTGCCAGCAGCTTAGCGCAGGGGCGTGGAGCTTTCTTT. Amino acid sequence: CASSLAQGRGAFF.

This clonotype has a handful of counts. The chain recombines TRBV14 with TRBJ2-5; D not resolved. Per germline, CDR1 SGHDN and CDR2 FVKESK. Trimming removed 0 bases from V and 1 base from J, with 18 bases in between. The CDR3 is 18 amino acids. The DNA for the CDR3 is TGTGCCAGCAGCCAAGATATGACACTCGAAATCCCCCAAGAGACCCAGTACTTC. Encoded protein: CASSQDMTLEIPQETQYF.

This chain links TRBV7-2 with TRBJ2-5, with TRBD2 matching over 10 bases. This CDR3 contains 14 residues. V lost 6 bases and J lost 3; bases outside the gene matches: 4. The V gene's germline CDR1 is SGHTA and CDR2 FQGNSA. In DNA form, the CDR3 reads TGTGCCAGCAGTTATACTAGCGGGGAAGAGACCCAGTACTTC. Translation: CASSYTSGEETQYF.

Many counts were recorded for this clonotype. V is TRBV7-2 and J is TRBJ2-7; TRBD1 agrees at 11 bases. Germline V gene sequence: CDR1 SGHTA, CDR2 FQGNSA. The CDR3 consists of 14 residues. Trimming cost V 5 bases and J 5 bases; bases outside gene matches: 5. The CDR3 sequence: CASSPGTGGNEQYF. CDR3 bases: TGTGCCAGCAGCCCGGGGACAGGGGGAAACGAGCAGTACTTC.